The 4 T cell receptor beta chains below all came from one sample that was sequenced in a study of T-cell reconstitution after alpha-beta-depleted transplantation in children. Unique molecular identifiers featured in how the TCRbeta library was prepared. TCRdb passed the PCR reads through MiXCR, listing each CDR3 protein once. The sample records more than 200,000 distinct CDR3 sequences, approximately 17% being singletons. Sequences were derived from PBMCs, mostly from graft donor cells, sampled 360 days after TCRalphabeta/CD19-depleted stem cell transplant. The receptors here all came from a male patient aged 2 to 9 who had a stem cell transplant for acute lymphoblastic leukemia, so the T cells may come from the graft donor.

The rearrangement joins TRBV15 to TRBJ2-7, with D possibly TRBD2 on 5 matching bases. Trimming removed 0 bases from V and 2 bases from J, with 17 bases in between. Germline V lookup: CDR1 LNHNV, CDR2 YYDKDF (reference sequence). The CDR3 covers 17 residues. This chain's CDR3 is CATSREASRASPYEQYF. For the CDR3, the DNA is TGTGCCACCAGCAGAGAAGCGTCGAGGGCCTCCCCCTACGAGCAGTACTTC.

The CDR3 sequence is CSVEDMVGRGNEQFF. The CDR3 nucleotides are TGCAGCGTTGAAGATATGGTCGGCAGGGGCAATGAGCAGTTCTTC. The chain has TRBV29-1 and TRBJ2-1; D is possibly TRBD1 (6 bases). V was trimmed by 0 bases and J by 6 bases, leaving 15 bases between them. The CDR3 totals 15 residues. Looked up from germline, CDR1 is SQVTM and CDR2 is ANQGSEA.

This clonotype has more than one count but fewer than ten. The chain joins TRBV29-1 to TRBJ2-4, with D tentatively TRBD1 (5 bases). The CDR3 runs 16 residues. V lost 3 bases and J 0 bases, leaving 15 bases between the germline ends. Germline loops: CDR1 SQVTM, CDR2 ANQGSEA. CDR3 amino acids: CSVDVWGQGAKNIQYF. CDR3 nucleotide sequence: TGCAGCGTTGATGTTTGGGGCCAGGGAGCCAAAAACATTCAGTACTTC.

The rearrangement links TRBV7-6 to TRBJ2-5; TRBD2 matches 8 bases. The germline V gene has CDR1 SGHVS and CDR2 FNYEAQ. The J segment lost 5 bases and the V segment lost 4 bases, leaving 3 bases of the junction unmatched. This CDR3 has 13 residues. The CDR3: CASSSPGGETQYF. In DNA, the CDR3 is TGTGCCAGCAGCTCCCCGGGGGGGGAGACCCAGTACTTC.